A single sample gave rise to the 10 T cell receptor beta chains below, sequenced in a study of shared T cell receptors in the human thymus. Some clones are missing from TCRdb's copy, which holds only in-frame ones; the method was immunoSEQ multiplex PCR. The data show under 700,000 clones, around 78% seen once. The same specimen was also included in a second study, on human thymus T cells.

Material: thymocytes. The source is a boy under two years old with a congenital heart defect.

CDR3: CASKEGSAYEQYF. The CDR3 DNA follows: TGTGCCAGCAAGGAGGGTAGCGCCTACGAGCAGTACTTC. J is TRBJ2-7 and V is TRBV6-4; perhaps TRBD2 as D (6 bases). CDR1 and CDR2 from the germline V gene are MRHNA and SNTAGT. Trimming removed 7 bases from V and 2 bases from J, with 12 bases in between. There are 13 residues in the CDR3.

The DNA of the CDR3 is TGTGCCAGCAGTTTAAACAGGACCTACGAGCAGTACTTC. Translation gives CASSLNRTYEQYF. The V and J genes are TRBV27 and TRBJ2-7; D perhaps matches TRBD1 (5 bases). Germline V gives CDR1 MNHEY, CDR2 SMNVEV (reference sequence). The length of the CDR3 is 13 residues. V lost 2 bases to trimming and J lost 2 bases, with 7 bases between them.

The J gene is TRBJ2-7, the V gene TRBV5-6; a weak D match, TRBD2 (6 bases). V was trimmed by 0 bases and J by 2 bases, leaving 9 bases between them. The CDR3 runs 14 residues. The germline V gene has CDR1 SGHDT and CDR2 YYEEEE. CDR3 sequence: CASSLAGTPYEQYF. The CDR3 DNA follows: TGTGCCAGCAGCTTGGCCGGGACTCCCTACGAGCAGTACTTC.

This rearrangement joins TRBV28 to TRBJ2-7, with 7 bases lining up with TRBD2. V shed 4 bases and J 5 bases; nucleotides not matched to a gene: 14. The germline gives CDR1 MDHEN, CDR2 SYDVKM. There are 16 residues in the CDR3. The DNA of the CDR3 is TGTGCCAGCAGTTCTACCAGGGCTAGCGGAGATAACGAGCAGTACTTC. Encoded protein: CASSSTRASGDNEQYF.

This chain connects TRBV11-2 to TRBJ1-4, with 7 bases matching TRBD1. Germline CDR1 reads SGHAT; CDR2 reads FQNNGV. Losses at the gene ends were 3 bases for V and 8 bases for J; bases not matched to a gene: 6. The CDR3 totals 14 residues. Written as DNA, the CDR3 is TGTGCCAGCAGCTTCGGGACAGAGGTAGAAAAACTGTTTTTT. Translating it yields CASSFGTEVEKLFF.

This clone was detected only once. The chain couples TRBV4-1 to TRBJ1-2; D remains ambiguous. Trimming stripped 4 bases from V and 4 bases from J, with 13 bases between. CDR1 and CDR2 from the germline V gene are MGHRA and YSYEKL. This CDR3 region has 14 residues. The CDR3 spells CASSPSTVVYGYTF. The DNA for the CDR3 is TGCGCCAGCAGCCCCTCCACAGTTGTCTATGGCTACACCTTC.

V gene TRBV4-3 combines with J gene TRBJ1-4; 11 nucleotides match TRBD1. Losses at the gene ends were 4 bases for V and 2 bases for J; bases not matched to a gene: 3. Germline assignment: CDR1 LGHNA and CDR2 YSLEER. The CDR3 totals 16 residues. In DNA, the CDR3 is TGCGCCAGCAGCCCCGGGACAGGGGGGACTAATGAAAAACTGTTTTTT. This codes for CASSPGTGGTNEKLFF.

This chain uses TRBV19 with TRBJ1-5, with 9 positions matching TRBD1. The J segment lost 11 bases and the V segment lost 5 bases, leaving 16 bases of the junction unmatched. Germline V gene data show CDR1 as LNHDA and CDR2 as SQIVND (reference sequence). This CDR3 contains 16 residues. In nucleotides, the CDR3 is TGTGCCAGTAGTCTCCATCCGGGACAGGGACCGAGGGCCCAGCATTTT. Its protein product is CASSLHPGQGPRAQHF.

The rearrangement uses TRBV30 and TRBJ2-7; D possibly corresponds to TRBD1 (5 bases). The CDR3 is made up of 13 amino acids. Trimming stripped 7 bases from V and 6 bases from J, with 19 bases between. Per the germline V gene, CDR1 is GTSNPN and CDR2 is SVGIG (reference sequence). The CDR3 reads CASSWGRLAEQYF. The CDR3 nucleotides are TGTGCCTCTTCCTGGGGCCGATTAGCCGAGCAGTACTTC. The full variable domain, with the rest looked up from reference TRBV30 and TRBJ2-7, is SQTIHQWPATLVQPVGSPLSLECTVEGTSNPNLYWYRQAAGRGLQLLFYSVGIGQISSEVPQNLSASRPQDRQFILSSKKLLLSDSGFYLCASSWGRLAEQYFGPGTRLTVT.

This rearrangement joins TRBV6-5 to TRBJ1-5; TRBD1 aligns across 9 bases. V shed 4 bases and J 4 bases; nucleotides not matched to a gene: 2. Germline V CDR1 and CDR2: MNHEY, SVGAGI. The CDR3 runs to 14 residues. The CDR3 sequence is CASSWGQGNQPQHF. The CDR3 region has the DNA TGTGCCAGCAGTTGGGGACAGGGTAATCAGCCCCAGCATTTT.